A selection of T cell receptor beta chains follows, all from one sample in a study of cytomegalovirus exposure and HLA in healthy donors. The assay was immunoSEQ multiplex PCR, and TCRdb's table has in-frame clones only and misses some. Of roughly 180,000 clones listed, around four fifths are singletons. Material: PBMCs. All receptors derive from a man aged 30 to 45 in good health and CMV-seronegative. Both conserved end residues are part of each CDR3. The order of the fields is J gene, V gene, CDR3 protein.

TRBJ2-7	TRBV9	CASSVGGQGPAYEQYF
TRBJ1-2	TRBV27	CASSSGTGLYGYTF
TRBJ1-4	TRBV5-1	CASSEGTDTLNEKLFF
TRBJ1-2	TRBV6-5	CASSRTGGSYGYTF
TRBJ1-4	TRBV13	CASSPRTGSEKLFF
TRBJ2-7	TRBV4-2	CASTQRGQGDEQYF
TRBJ1-4	TRBV4-2	CASSPREGGNEKLFF
TRBJ2-3	TRBV6-1	CASSPLGTEGDTQYF
TRBJ1-1	TRBV30	CAGRDLNTEAFF
TRBJ1-1	TRBV2	CASSEGSWRTEAFF
TRBJ1-2	TRBV5-4	CASSAPGNLYGYTF
TRBJ1-1	TRBV6-6	CASSYSEAGDTEAFF
TRBJ1-1	TRBV12-2	CASRLALGRTNTEAFF
TRBJ2-6	TRBV5-1	CASSSGTAGSGANVLTF
TRBJ2-6	TRBV7-9	CASSLELQGFRSGANVLTF
TRBJ2-1	TRBV28	CASSRGGYNEQFF
TRBJ1-4	TRBV28	CASRLDTGDNEKLFF
TRBJ1-4	TRBV28	CASSFAQGMGQWEKLFF
TRBJ1-3	TRBV27	CASSRDRGNTIYF
TRBJ1-2	TRBV4-3	CASSQDEGANYGYTF
TRBJ1-1	TRBV7-9	CASSRKGQGAFTEAFF
TRBJ1-1	TRBV7-3	CASSSKAGMNTEAFF
TRBJ1-6	TRBV28	CASSLGDRDSPLHF
TRBJ1-5	TRBV19	CASQGSYENQPQHF
TRBJ2-7	TRBV30	CAWSARTRDSLTSYEQYF
TRBJ2-6	TRBV10-3	CATGGQGSTGANVLTF
TRBJ1-5	TRBV27	CASSPRTGVSNQPQHF
TRBJ1-1	TRBV19	CASSISGGALTEAFF
TRBJ2-5	TRBV15	CATSRGDGGSETQYF
TRBJ2-5	TRBV6-5	CASSYWTSGRQETQYF
TRBJ1-2	TRBV5-1	CASSLQGEDYGYTF
TRBJ1-5	TRBV28	CASTRQGEGGQPQHF
TRBJ1-1	TRBV6-5	CASSPLYAPGGAFF
TRBJ2-7	TRBV9	CASSPRQDSYEQYF
TRBJ2-1	TRBV15	CATSRQGGEQFF
TRBJ2-5	TRBV29-1	CSGESPGLLAQYF
TRBJ2-7	TRBV2	CASSERLAVTYEQYF
TRBJ2-7	TRBV27	CASGFASDYEQYF
TRBJ2-1	TRBV7-9	CSSSRLAGEQFF
TRBJ2-1	TRBV4-1	CASSQAQGNEQFF
TRBJ2-7	TRBV18	CASSLDRREQYF
TRBJ1-1	TRBV6-5	CASSTRGASATEAFF
TRBJ2-5	TRBV5-1	CASSLLAGGPAETQYF
TRBJ2-1	TRBV4-3	CASSQSSSRQFF